The 6 T cell receptor beta chains listed next were all sequenced from one sample in a study of neurological immune-mediated disorders. TCRdb itself ran the 5' RACE reads through MiXCR, one entry per CDR3 protein. Of 50,000 to 70,000 distinct CDR3 sequences in the sample, more than 9.5% were seen once. The sequencing input was PBMCs. The receptors originated from a woman in her sixties or seventies with HTLV-1-associated myelopathy (HAM/TSP).

This clonotype was observed many times. The chain is built from TRBV20-1 and TRBJ2-7; TRBD1 agrees at 7 bases. Germline loops: CDR1 DFQATT, CDR2 SNEGSKA (reference sequence). J lost 0 bases, V lost 5 bases, and 19 bases had no gene match. This CDR3 spans 18 amino acids. The CDR3 protein is CSAPVRDRAILSSYEQYF. CDR3 nucleotides: TGCAGTGCTCCTGTACGAGACAGGGCTATCCTGAGCTCCTACGAGCAGTACTTC.

Regarding this clonotype: This may come from a read error, since a much larger clone is one base off. This rearrangement joins TRBV6-2 or TRBV6-3 to TRBJ2-7; 8 bases are shared with TRBD2. The CDR3 is 15 residues long. Germline lookup yields CDR1 MNHEY and CDR2 SVGEGT. As DNA, the CDR3 is TGTGCCAGCAGTTACTTTCCGGGAGGGGCCTACGAGCGGTACTTC. As protein: CASSYFPGGAYERYF.

This clonotype was observed at least ten times. The rearrangement joins TRBV5-1 to TRBJ2-2; D gene unclear. CDR3 length equals 16 residues. Germline V gene sequence: CDR1 SGHRS, CDR2 YFSETQ. V dropped 0 bases and J dropped 4 bases, with 13 bases sitting between them. The CDR3 loop reads CASSLDAGRSTGELFF. For the CDR3, the DNA is TGCGCCAGCAGCTTGGATGCAGGACGGTCCACCGGGGAGCTGTTTTTT.

This clonotype has at least ten counts. This chain uses TRBV7-2 with TRBJ2-1; 14 bases agree with TRBD2. The CDR3 spans 17 residues. J was trimmed by 3 bases and V by 5 bases; bases with no gene match: 6. Germline V gene sequence: CDR1 SGHTA, CDR2 FQGNSA. DNA for the CDR3: TGTGCCAGCAGCCGGGGGACTAGCGGGAGAGGCTACAATGAGCAGTTCTTC. Translating it yields CASSRGTSGRGYNEQFF.

This clonotype was picked up many times. This chain uses TRBV28 with TRBJ2-6, with TRBD1 matching 10 bases. Losses at the gene ends were 5 bases for V and 2 bases for J; bases not matched to a gene: 6. This CDR3 region has 17 residues. From germline, CDR1 is MDHEN and CDR2 SYDVKM. Written as DNA, the CDR3 is TGTGCCAGCAGTGGGACAGGGGTTGCTGCTGGGGCCAACGTCCTGACTTTC. Protein sequence: CASSGTGVAAGANVLTF.

This clonotype appeared many times. CDR3 residues: CASSREGSGMTGELFF. CDR3 DNA sequence: TGCGCCAGCAGCCGCGAGGGTAGCGGGATGACCGGGGAGCTGTTTTTT. The chain recombines TRBV5-1 with TRBJ2-2; TRBD2 aligns across 8 bases. V shed 4 bases and J 5 bases; nucleotides not matched to a gene: 10. The germline gives CDR1 SGHRS, CDR2 YFSETQ. This CDR3 has 16 residues.